These 8 T cell receptor beta chains were all obtained from the same sample, sequenced in a study of CD8+ T cells in alopecia areata listed by TCRdb under 2018. According to the study, the label for this sample's time point signals: baseline before oral tofacitinib. The receptor library was made with the immunoSEQ multiplex PCR assay. For TCR sequencing, RNA was extracted from every sample and reverse transcribed into cDNA to serve as template. TCRdb mirrors the immuneACCESS table, restricted to in-frame sequences. Some clones are absent from its copies; in checked studies, under half trace to an unresolved V gene, and the reason for the others is unknown. The sample data list 160,000 or so clones, and less than 80% of these were observed just once. The top ten clones comprise over 9.5% of the sample. Source: CD8+ T cells sorted from blood, taken at week 0. These receptors all come from a human donor with alopecia areata.

Of note for this clone: This CDR3 is also generated by other DNA sequences in the sample. The chain couples TRBV30 to TRBJ2-3; no clear D gene. The germline gives CDR1 GTSNPN, CDR2 SVGIG (reference sequence). V dropped 1 base and J dropped 6 bases, with 2 bases sitting between them. The CDR3 extends over 10 amino acids. CDR3 sequence: CAWSGDTQYF. Written as DNA, the CDR3 is TGTGCCTGGAGTGGGGATACGCAGTATTTT.

This clone was counted a few times. The chain links TRBV29-1 to TRBJ1-5, with D tentatively TRBD1 (5 bases). Trimming took 4 bases from V and 7 from J, leaving 17 bases between them. CDR3 size: 14 residues. Germline values: CDR1 SQVTM, CDR2 ANQGSEA. As DNA, the CDR3 is TGCAGCGTTGCTCTTAGTGGGGGTGGGCAGCCCCAGCATTTT. It yields the protein CSVALSGGGQPQHF.

The chain employs TRBV15 and TRBJ1-2; tentative D call: TRBD1 (5 bases). The CDR3 extends over 14 amino acids. The germline V and J ends were trimmed by 0 bases and 5 bases, with 10 bases remaining between them. Looked up from germline, CDR1 is LNHNV and CDR2 is YYDKDF (reference sequence). CDR3 sequence: CATSREGVQYGYTF. The CDR3 nucleotides read TGTGCCACCAGCAGAGAGGGGGTACAGTATGGCTACACCTTC.

This clone was observed a single time. The CDR3 protein is CASTTGTGAGGELFF. CDR3 bases: TGTGCCAGCACCACCGGGACAGGGGCCGGCGGGGAGCTGTTTTTT. The chain has TRBV5-6 and TRBJ2-2, with 10 bases aligning to TRBD1. V shed 6 bases and J 7 bases; nucleotides not matched to a gene: 9. From germline, CDR1 is SGHDT and CDR2 YYEEEE. The CDR3 has 15 residues. Using reference TRBV5-6 and TRBJ2-2 for the parts outside the CDR3, the full variable domain is DAGVTQSPTHLIKTRGQQVTLRCSPKSGHDTVSWYQQALGQGPQFIFQYYEEEERQRGNFPDRFSGHQFPNYSSELNVNALLLGDSALYLCASTTGTGAGGELFFGEGSRLTVL.

This clone was picked up one time. This chain joins TRBV4-1 and TRBJ2-5, with 8 bases matching TRBD1. The trim removed 1 base at V and 3 bases at J, leaving 1 base unmatched. Germline CDR1 and CDR2: MGHRA and YSYEKL. The CDR3 is 14 amino acids. CDR3: CASSQVTGEETQYF. CDR3 coding DNA: TGCGCCAGCAGCCAAGTGACAGGGGAAGAGACCCAGTACTTC.

The chain uses TRBV6-5 and TRBJ2-2, with D unresolved. V was shortened by 8 bases and J by 7 bases, with 8 bases between the two germline ends. Germline V lookup: CDR1 MNHEY, CDR2 SVGAGI. CDR3 size: 11 residues. The CDR3 sequence: CASQEGGELFF. DNA of the CDR3: TGTGCCAGCCAAGAAGGCGGGGAGCTGTTTTTT.

The CDR3 protein is CASAMSNQPQHF. In DNA, the CDR3 is TGTGCCAGCGCTATGAGCAATCAGCCCCAGCATTTT. V usage is TRBV11-2 and J usage is TRBJ1-5, with D uncertain. V was pared by 8 bases and J by 1 base, with 6 bases between. There are 12 residues in the CDR3. Germline V lookup: CDR1 SGHAT, CDR2 FQNNGV.

The DNA for the CDR3 is TGTGCCTGGGAAAGGGAGGGAAGAAGTGGAAACACCATATATTTT. Protein: CAWEREGRSGNTIYF. The chain uses TRBV30 and TRBJ1-3; D call uncertain. The CDR3 sequence is 15 residues long. Trimming cost V 5 bases and J 3 bases, with 17 bases left between them. CDR1 is GTSNPN, CDR2 SVGIG, per germline (reference sequence). Filled out from reference TRBV30 and TRBJ1-3, the complete variable domain reads SQTIHQWPATLVQPVGSPLSLECTVEGTSNPNLYWYRQAAGRGLQLLFYSVGIGQISSEVPQNLSASRPQDRQFILSSKKLLLSDSGFYLCAWEREGRSGNTIYFGEGSWLTVV.